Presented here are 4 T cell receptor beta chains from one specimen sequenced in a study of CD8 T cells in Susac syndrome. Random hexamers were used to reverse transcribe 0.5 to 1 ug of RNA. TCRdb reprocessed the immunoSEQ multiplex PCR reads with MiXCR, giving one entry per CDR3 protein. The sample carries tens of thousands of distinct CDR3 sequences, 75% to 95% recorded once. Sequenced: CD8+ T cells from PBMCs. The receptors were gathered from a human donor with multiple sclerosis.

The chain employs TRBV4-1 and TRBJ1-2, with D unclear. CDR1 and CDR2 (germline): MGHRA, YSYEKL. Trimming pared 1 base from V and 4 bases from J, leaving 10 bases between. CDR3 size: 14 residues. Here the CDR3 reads CASSQGSYSYGYTF. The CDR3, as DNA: TGCGCCAGCAGCCAAGGTAGTTACAGCTATGGCTACACCTTC.

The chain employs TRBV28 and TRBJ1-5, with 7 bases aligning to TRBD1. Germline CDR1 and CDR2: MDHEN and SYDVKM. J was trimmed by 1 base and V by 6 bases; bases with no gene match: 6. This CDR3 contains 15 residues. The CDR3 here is CASSMTGRSNQPQHF. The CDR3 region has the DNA TGTGCCAGCAGCATGACAGGGCGCAGCAATCAGCCCCAGCATTTT. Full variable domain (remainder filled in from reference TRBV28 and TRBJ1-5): DVKVTQSSRYLVKRTGEKVFLECVQDMDHENMFWYRQDPGLGLRLIYFSYDVKMKEKGDIPEGYSVSREKKERFSLILESASTNQTSMYLCASSMTGRSNQPQHFGDGTRLSIL.

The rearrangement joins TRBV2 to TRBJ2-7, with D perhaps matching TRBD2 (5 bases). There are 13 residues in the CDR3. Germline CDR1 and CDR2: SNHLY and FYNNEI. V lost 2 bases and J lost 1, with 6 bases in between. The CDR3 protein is CASSEWESYEQYF. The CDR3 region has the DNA TGTGCCAGCAGTGAATGGGAGTCCTACGAGCAGTACTTC.

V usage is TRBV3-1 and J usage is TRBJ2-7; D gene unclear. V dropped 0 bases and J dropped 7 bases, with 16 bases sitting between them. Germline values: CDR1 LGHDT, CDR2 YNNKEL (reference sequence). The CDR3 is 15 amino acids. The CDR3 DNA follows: TGTGCCAGCAGCCAAGACCCAGGCGGAGCCAGAGAGCAGTACTTC. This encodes CASSQDPGGAREQYF.